Listed here are 27 T cell receptor beta chains from one sample, sequenced in a study of blood T cell repertoires in COVID-19. This table comes from immunoSEQ multiplex PCR, and its TCRdb copy is limited to in-frame clones, with some not included. In the table there are some 140,000 clones, around 78% of which are singletons. The specimen was peripheral blood. These receptors all stem from a human donor in a cohort sampled during active COVID-19.

The V gene is TRBV28, the J gene TRBJ2-7, with a tentative D call TRBD1 (6 bases). CDR1 MDHEN and CDR2 SYDVKM come from the germline V gene. V lost 4 bases, J lost 10 bases, and 11 bases lay in between. The CDR3 spans 11 residues. The CDR3, as DNA: TGTGCCAGCAGTTCCCCGACAGGCCAGTACTTC. Its translation is CASSSPTGQYF.

This clone has a handful of counts. The chain recombines TRBV18 with TRBJ1-6, with TRBD1 matching over 8 bases. The CDR3 has 14 residues. After removal of 4 bases from V and 5 bases from J, the junction contained 1 base not matched to a gene. Per germline, CDR1 KGHSH and CDR2 LQKENI. The DNA for the CDR3 is TGTGCCAGCTCACTGGGACAGGATAATTCACCCCTCCACTTT. It codes for CASSLGQDNSPLHF.

This clone has ten or more counts. The rearrangement uses TRBV2 and TRBJ1-6; D perhaps matches TRBD1 (6 bases). V was cut by 10 bases and J by 7 bases, with 20 bases left in between. This CDR3 is built from 15 residues. The germline V gene has CDR1 SNHLY and CDR2 FYNNEI. The CDR3 nucleotides read TGTGCCACCCAGCCCACAGGGATTGGCAATTCACCCCTCCACTTT. Protein sequence: CATQPTGIGNSPLHF. Drawing the rest from reference TRBV2 and TRBJ1-6, the complete variable domain is EPEVTQTPSHQVTQMGQEVILRCVPISNHLYFYWYRQILGQKVEFLVSFYNNEISEKSEIFDDQFSVERPDGSNFTLKIRSTKLEDSAMYFCATQPTGIGNSPLHFGNGTRLTVT.

This chain joins TRBV10-1 and TRBJ1-4; 10 nucleotides align to TRBD1. V was pared by 11 bases and J by 6 bases, with 12 bases of the junction left unmatched. Germline loops: CDR1 WNHNN, CDR2 SYGVQD (reference sequence). This CDR3 spans 15 amino acids. CDR3 in DNA: TGCGCCCTCGAGAGACAGGGGGCCTATTATGAAAAACTGTTTTTT. Protein product: CALERQGAYYEKLFF.

The J gene is TRBJ2-3, the V gene TRBV19; D possibly corresponds to TRBD2 (5 bases). The germline V gene has CDR1 LNHDA and CDR2 SQIVND (reference sequence). V lost 1 base and J lost 3, with 14 bases in between. CDR3 length: 16 amino acids. CDR3 amino acids: CASSIGGQVGTDTQYF. CDR3 nucleotide sequence: TGTGCCAGTAGTATAGGAGGGCAGGTAGGGACAGATACGCAGTATTTT.

This chain joins TRBV6-5 and TRBJ2-2; maybe TRBD1 (6 bases). Trimming shortened V by 7 bases and J by 3 bases, and 15 bases separated the two germline ends. CDR1 and CDR2 (germline): MNHEY, SVGAGI. This CDR3 has 15 amino acids. The CDR3 region is CASKVVGGDTGELFF. The CDR3 DNA follows: TGTGCCAGCAAAGTCGTAGGGGGAGACACCGGGGAGCTGTTTTTT.

This clone occurred a few times. The chain is built from TRBV4-1 and TRBJ2-1; D possibly corresponds to TRBD1 (5 bases). CDR3 size: 14 residues. Deletions cut 4 bases from V and 2 bases from J, with 9 bases between. Germline V lookup: CDR1 MGHRA, CDR2 YSYEKL. In DNA form, the CDR3 reads TGCGCCAGCAGCCGGGCGACAGCCTACAATGAGCAGTTCTTC. This codes for CASSRATAYNEQFF.

The CDR3 coding sequence is TGTGCCAGTAGTAATAGCGGGGGGAGGCCCTACGAGCAGTACTTC. Amino acids: CASSNSGGRPYEQYF. The chain links TRBV19 to TRBJ2-7, with 10 bases that match TRBD2. This CDR3 spans 15 amino acids. J gave up 2 bases and V 4 bases, and 5 bases lay outside the gene matches. CDR1 LNHDA and CDR2 SQIVND come from the germline V gene (reference sequence).

This clone was seen only a few times. The chain joins TRBV9 to TRBJ1-3; 8 nucleotides align to TRBD1. Germline CDR1 and CDR2: SGDLS and YYNGEE. Unmatched junction bases numbered 10, after V lost 4 bases and J lost 4 bases. The CDR3 covers 16 residues. The CDR3 sequence: CASSFDPGGLGNTIYF. CDR3 nucleotides: TGTGCCAGCAGCTTTGATCCAGGGGGCCTCGGAAACACCATATATTTT.

The chain is built from TRBV3-1 (or the pseudogene TRBV3-2) and TRBJ2-5; 10 bases are shared with TRBD2. CDR3 length equals 17 residues. V lost 0 bases to trimming and J lost 1 base; unmatched junction nucleotides: 5. Per germline, CDR1 LGHDT and CDR2 YNNKEL (reference sequence). CDR3 loop: CASSQDLSGGAQETQYF. The CDR3 DNA reads TGTGCCAGCAGCCAAGATTTAAGCGGGGGGGCCCAAGAGACCCAGTACTTC.

The chain has TRBV18 and TRBJ2-7, with TRBD1 matching over 7 bases. The CDR3 runs to 16 residues. The germline gives CDR1 KGHSH, CDR2 LQKENI. V was clipped by 3 bases and J by 0 bases; unmatched bases: 8. CDR3 residues: CASSPSVSGGSYEQYF. CDR3 nucleotide sequence: TGTGCCAGCTCACCGTCCGTTTCAGGGGGCTCCTACGAGCAGTACTTC.

This chain connects TRBV11-2 to TRBJ2-7; D perhaps matches TRBD2 (5 bases). Trimming removed 1 base at V and 9 bases at J, with 13 bases between. The CDR3 covers 13 residues. CDR1 SGHAT and CDR2 FQNNGV come from the germline V gene. The CDR3 nucleotides read TGTGCCAGCAGCTTAGGTTCGGGGTCTTGGCAGTACTTC. This codes for CASSLGSGSWQYF.

The chain joins TRBV5-6 to TRBJ1-4; a weak D match, TRBD1 (5 bases). CDR1 SGHDT and CDR2 YYEEEE come from the germline V gene. The CDR3 sequence is 15 residues long. Trimming took 4 bases from V and 5 from J, leaving 15 bases between them. CDR3 protein: CASSTRGRWNEKLFF. The DNA for the CDR3 is TGTGCCAGCAGCACAAGGGGAAGGTGGAATGAAAAACTGTTTTTT.

V and J are TRBV6-5 and TRBJ1-2; 12 positions agree with TRBD1. V gave up 1 base and J gave up 11 bases; unmatched junction bases: 5. Germline CDR1 and CDR2: MNHEY and SVGAGI. The CDR3 covers 14 residues. CDR3 sequence (DNA): TGTGCCAGCAGTTACTTCCGGGACAGGGGGCATTACACCTTC. Protein sequence: CASSYFRDRGHYTF.

The chain links TRBV7-8 to TRBJ1-5, with 8 bases lining up with TRBD1. The CDR3 has 16 amino acids. The ends lost 1 base at V and 3 bases at J; junction bases unmatched: 5. Germline CDR1 SGHVS, CDR2 FQNEAQ. The CDR3 DNA reads TGTGCCAGCAGCTTAGAATATCAGGGGGCCAATCAGCCCCAGCATTTT. Translation gives CASSLEYQGANQPQHF. Drawing the rest from reference TRBV7-8 and TRBJ1-5, the complete variable domain is GAGVSQSPRYKVAKRGQDVALRCDPISGHVSLFWYQQALGQGPEFLTYFQNEAQLDKSGLPSDRFFAERPEGSVSTLKIQRTQQEDSAVYLCASSLEYQGANQPQHFGDGTRLSIL.

The V gene is TRBV6-5, the J gene TRBJ1-2; TRBD1 agrees at 10 bases. The junction had 6 bases not matched to a gene; V was cut back by 6 bases and J by 8 bases. The CDR3 sequence is 13 residues long. Germline CDR1 reads MNHEY; CDR2 reads SVGAGI. The CDR3 DNA follows: TGTGCCAGCAGATCGACAGGGGGCCACGGCTACACCTTC. Protein: CASRSTGGHGYTF.

The chain is built from TRBV15 and TRBJ2-3; no reliable D call. The CDR3 runs to 16 residues. Trimming stripped 5 bases from V and 1 base from J, with 16 bases between. Germline V gene lookup returns CDR1 LNHNV and CDR2 YYDKDF (reference sequence). The CDR3 protein is CATSQRAGFGTDTQYF. CDR3 bases: TGTGCCACCAGCCAACGAGCCGGGTTTGGCACAGATACGCAGTATTTT.

V is TRBV3-1 (or the pseudogene TRBV3-2) and J is TRBJ2-1; TRBD2 matches at 12 bases. Looked up from germline, CDR1 is LGHDT and CDR2 is YNNKEL (reference sequence). This CDR3 has 17 residues. V was clipped by 1 base and J by 8 bases; unmatched bases: 9. CDR3 in DNA: TGTGCCAGCAGCCAAGCCTCTAGCGGGGGGGCGTGGGATGAGCAGTTCTTC. Residues: CASSQASSGGAWDEQFF.

J is TRBJ2-1 and V is TRBV5-4, with D possibly matching TRBD2 (6 bases). The CDR3 runs 15 residues. The V gene lost 4 bases and the J gene lost 8 bases, with 19 bases spanning the gap. The germline V gene encodes CDR1 SGHNT and CDR2 YYREEE (reference sequence). Here the CDR3 DNA reads TGTGCCAGCAGCGCAGGACTACTTAAGGTCGATGAGCAGTTCTTC. As protein: CASSAGLLKVDEQFF.

This clone was observed a single time. The chain carries TRBV2 and TRBJ2-3, with 12 bases matching TRBD2. The V and J ends lost 8 bases and 8 bases, in that order; junction bases with no gene match: 11. The CDR3 runs to 15 residues. Germline-derived CDR1 and CDR2 are SNHLY and FYNNEI. The DNA for the CDR3 is TGTGCCAGCGTGAGGCCTAGCGGGGGGGCCGGTACGCAGTATTTT. Translated: CASVRPSGGAGTQYF.

Written as DNA, the CDR3 is TGTGCCAGCAGCTTGATGTTAGCGGGGGACGGCACAGATACGCAGTATTTT. Its protein is CASSLMLAGDGTDTQYF. The chain carries TRBV5-4 and TRBJ2-3; 9 bases match TRBD2. V trimming: 1 base; J trimming: 1 base; junction bases outside the gene matches: 7. The CDR3 runs 17 residues. The germline V gene has CDR1 SGHNT and CDR2 YYREEE (reference sequence).

This clone was observed a single time. The genes are TRBV30 and TRBJ1-5; D remains unclear. Trimming stripped 3 bases from V and 7 bases from J, with 13 bases between. The CDR3 loop spans 13 amino acids. From germline, CDR1 is GTSNPN and CDR2 SVGIG (reference sequence). DNA of the CDR3: TGTGCCTGGAGGGCGCCGGGAAGGCAGCCCCAGCATTTT. Protein: CAWRAPGRQPQHF.

This chain links TRBV6-5 with TRBJ1-4; maybe TRBD1 (5 bases). CDR3 length equals 15 residues. Germline CDR1 and CDR2: MNHEY and SVGAGI. V lost 7 bases and J 0 bases, leaving 12 bases between the germline ends. In nucleotides, the CDR3 is TGTGCCAGCACCTATACAGGCGCAACTAATGAAAAACTGTTTTTT. Its protein is CASTYTGATNEKLFF.

J is TRBJ1-6 and V is TRBV11-2, with 9 bases aligning to TRBD1. The CDR3 contains 19 residues. V was clipped by 0 bases and J by 5 bases; unmatched bases: 11. Looked up from germline, CDR1 is SGHAT and CDR2 is FQNNGV. The CDR3 here is CASSLDRDRELIHNSPLHF. CDR3 DNA sequence: TGTGCCAGCAGCTTAGACCGGGACAGGGAACTAATACATAATTCACCCCTCCACTTT.

This chain connects TRBV19 to TRBJ1-3; 8 bases map to TRBD1. The CDR3 is made up of 15 amino acids. J gave up 3 bases and V 10 bases, and 11 bases lay outside the gene matches. Germline V gene data show CDR1 as LNHDA and CDR2 as SQIVND (reference sequence). The CDR3 DNA sequence: TGTGCCACCGAGAGCACAGGGGGTGGTGGAAACACCATATATTTT. Residues: CATESTGGGGNTIYF.

This sequence joins TRBV4-1 and TRBJ2-7; D is ambiguous. The V gene lost 0 bases and the J gene lost 4 bases, with 7 bases spanning the gap. The CDR3 covers 13 residues. Germline CDR1 MGHRA, CDR2 YSYEKL. DNA for the CDR3: TGCGCCAGCAGCCAAGATGAGCGATACGAGCAGTACTTC. Protein: CASSQDERYEQYF.

The CDR3 DNA sequence: TGTGCCAGCAGTTCGGGTTCGGGGCAGTACTTC. It is translated as CASSSGSGQYF. The chain combines TRBV12-3 or TRBV12-4 with TRBJ2-7, with unresolved D. Trimming removed 4 bases at V and 9 bases at J, with 10 bases between. This CDR3 has 11 residues.